These 8 T cell receptor beta chains were all obtained from the same sample, sequenced in a study of blood T cell repertoires in COVID-19 (dated by TCRdb to the early 2020s). The library was obtained by the immunoSEQ multiplex PCR assay. TCRdb took over this immuneACCESS table, retaining in-frame rearrangements with V and J assigned. Such tables are incomplete; in checked studies, under half of the missing clones stem from an unresolved V gene, and the remainder is unexplained. The sample table holds 200,000 to 250,000 clones, of which 81% were seen once. 8% to 9% of the sample goes to the ten largest clones. The sequencing sample was made of PBMCs or T cells enriched from blood (not recorded which). The receptors were gathered from a woman between 50 and 59 years old with acute COVID-19.

The V gene is TRBV18, the J gene TRBJ1-1; D ambiguous. The germline V and J ends were trimmed by 2 bases and 4 bases, with 11 bases remaining between them. Germline V gene data show CDR1 as KGHSH and CDR2 as LQKENI. The CDR3 is 14 amino acids. Here the CDR3 reads CASSPAGFGTEAFF. CDR3 nucleotide sequence: TGTGCCAGCTCACCAGCGGGGTTTGGCACTGAAGCTTTCTTT.

The V call is TRBV29-1, the J call TRBJ2-3; possibly TRBD1 for D (5 bases). Trimming shortened V by 4 bases and J by 3 bases, and 11 bases separated the two germline ends. This CDR3 is built from 13 residues. Per the germline V gene, CDR1 is SQVTM and CDR2 is ANQGSEA. The CDR3 DNA follows: TGCAGCGTTGTGCGCCAGGGTACAGATACGCAGTATTTT. Its translation: CSVVRQGTDTQYF.

This sequence joins TRBV5-4 and TRBJ2-1; TRBD1 matches 7 bases. Germline CDR1 reads SGHNT; CDR2 reads YYREEE (reference sequence). The length of the CDR3 is 14 residues. With 4 bases clipped from V and 5 bases from J, the junction kept 6 bases outside the gene matches. The CDR3 reads CASSRPQGDNEQFF. The CDR3 DNA reads as TGTGCCAGCAGCAGACCTCAGGGGGACAATGAGCAGTTCTTC.

The chain recombines TRBV11-2 with TRBJ2-7, with 7 nucleotides matching TRBD1. Germline V gene lookup returns CDR1 SGHAT and CDR2 FQNNGV. Unmatched junction bases numbered 4, after V lost 1 base and J lost 1 base. This CDR3 contains 15 residues. The CDR3 region is CASSLVRDSSYEQYF. CDR3 sequence (DNA): TGTGCCAGCAGCTTAGTCCGGGACAGTTCCTACGAGCAGTACTTC.

This chain joins TRBV3-1 (or the pseudogene TRBV3-2) and TRBJ1-5; 8 nucleotides agree with TRBD1. Germline CDR1 LGHDT, CDR2 YNNKEL (reference sequence). This CDR3 has 14 amino acids. V shed 6 bases, J shed 4 bases, and the junction held 5 bases outside the gene matches. The CDR3 sequence is CASSTGGANQPQHF. CDR3 DNA: TGTGCCAGCAGTACAGGGGGGGCAAATCAGCCCCAGCATTTT.

This clone was counted once. J is TRBJ2-2 and V is TRBV4-1; D gene ambiguous. The CDR3 has 17 amino acids. Trimming pared 2 bases from V and 0 bases from J, leaving 13 bases between. Germline CDR1 is MGHRA and CDR2 is YSYEKL. Written as DNA, the CDR3 is TGCGCCAGCAGCCAACTGACGGCCCTAGCGAACACCGGGGAGCTGTTTTTT. It specifies CASSQLTALANTGELFF.

The rearrangement joins TRBV5-1 to TRBJ2-3, with 12 nucleotides matching TRBD2. The germline V gene has CDR1 SGHRS and CDR2 YFSETQ. Trimming cost V 5 bases and J 2 bases; bases outside gene matches: 6. This CDR3 region has 16 residues. The CDR3 is CASSRRTSGNTDTQYF. The DNA for the CDR3 is TGCGCCAGCAGTCGACGGACTAGCGGGAACACAGATACGCAGTATTTT.

This chain links TRBV27 with TRBJ2-1; D call uncertain. The CDR3 consists of 11 residues. The V gene lost 6 bases and the J gene lost 4 bases, with 4 bases spanning the gap. Germline CDR1 is MNHEY and CDR2 is SMNVEV (reference sequence). The CDR3 region is CASSQYNEQFF. The CDR3 bases are TGTGCCAGCAGCCAGTACAATGAGCAGTTCTTC.